The rows below give T cell receptor beta chains drawn from one sample of a study of monozygotic twins with inflammatory bowel disease. TCRdb reprocessed the 5' RACE reads, keeping one entry per CDR3 protein, no DNA. The sample features 310,000 or so distinct CDR3 sequences, with approximately 2% in its top ten. The sequenced material came from blood. The receptors stem from a human donor with ulcerative colitis or Crohn's disease, or a healthy co-twin of an affected twin (not recorded which). The CDR3 runs from the conserved cysteine through the conserved F or W.

j_call v_call cdr3_aa
TRBJ1-3 TRBV12-3/TRBV12-4 CASTKRQVLSGNTIYF
TRBJ2-7 TRBV5-1 CASSWTTSRLAVPYEQYF
TRBJ1-3 TRBV12-3/TRBV12-4 CASSIREAGNTIYF
TRBJ2-2 TRBV6-1 CASSENPGNTGELFF
TRBJ2-2 TRBV7-9 CASSPRTDNTGELFF
TRBJ2-5 TRBV6-1 CASTLTSGYQETQYF
TRBJ2-7 TRBV3-1 CAGSHDSIGAYEQYF
TRBJ2-3 TRBV2 CASRRASGYSSTDTQYF
TRBJ2-2 TRBV6-5 CASSYLRTATNTGELFF
TRBJ1-5 TRBV5-5 CASSLEMNSNQPQHF
TRBJ1-5 TRBV27 CASRAIQSNQPQHF
TRBJ1-2 TRBV30 CAWSVRSGAGYTF
TRBJ1-6 TRBV28 CASSLRTPDSPLHF
TRBJ1-4 TRBV20-1 CSAIAGTIGEKLFF
TRBJ2-1 TRBV5-1 CASSLIPYNEQFF
TRBJ1-3 TRBV18 CASSPQAVEGNTIYF
TRBJ1-2 TRBV18 CASSPLGPGTSYGYTF
TRBJ2-3 TRBV6-5 CASSYRRSTDTQYF
TRBJ1-5 TRBV27 CASSLLTPARKDQPQHF
TRBJ2-2 TRBV5-1 CASSGDHRENTGELFF
TRBJ1-1 TRBV5-1 CASSLVGGDDTEAFF
TRBJ2-3 TRBV15 CATSREGGSPTDTQYF
TRBJ1-1 TRBV5-4 CASRGQGIGKAFF
TRBJ2-7 TRBV28 CASSWSFSSGQSYEQYF
TRBJ2-7 TRBV20-1 CSARDPPRGTYEQYF
TRBJ1-1 TRBV7-7 CASSTTKGAEAFF
TRBJ2-1 TRBV10-3 CAISDSSGNEQFF
TRBJ1-5 TRBV4-1 CASSPQWRLPRGQPQHF
TRBJ2-1 TRBV14 CASSQVTAPRGNEQFF
TRBJ1-2 TRBV6-5 CASSYSDLNYGYTF
TRBJ1-2 TRBV18 CASSPIGDSNYGYTF
TRBJ2-7 TRBV20-1 CSAIQANYEQYF
TRBJ2-1 TRBV20-1 CSARDLGRAYNEQFF
TRBJ2-3 TRBV9 CASSARQGANTQYF
TRBJ2-1 TRBV7-2 CASSFSLAVNEQFF
TRBJ2-1 TRBV3-1 CASSQRRAGGTAEQFF
TRBJ1-2 TRBV5-1 CASSPLTGTYGYTF